This T cell receptor beta chain comes out of a study of low-dose radiotherapy and immunotherapy resistance in tumors. The TCRs were subjected to amplification over around 18 PCR cycles employing a constant-region primer in conjunction with a V-primer adapter. Researchers amplified the isolated mRNA using in vitro transcription. MiXCR, applied by TCRdb to the reads, yields one record per CDR3 protein. Of tens of thousands of distinct CDR3 sequences in the sample, around 34% are singletons; the top ten hold approximately 7.6%. Time point indicated: after trial treatment. Specified treatment: LDRT plus nivolumab, ipilimumab, low-dose cyclophosphamide and aspirin (RACIN trial). The V end lost 3 bases, the J end lost 4 bases, and 4 bases lay between the germline ends. From germline, CDR1 is SGHRS and CDR2 YFSETQ. The CDR3 sequence is 12 residues long.

The sequences come from PBMCs, collected after low-dose radiotherapy plus immunotherapy. The clonotype originates from a male donor with rectosigmoid adenocarcinoma. This chain joins TRBV5-1 and TRBJ2-2; no reliable D call. The chain's CDR3 is CASSYPTGELFF. The DNA of the CDR3 is TGCGCCAGCAGCTATCCCACCGGGGAGCTGTTTTTT.